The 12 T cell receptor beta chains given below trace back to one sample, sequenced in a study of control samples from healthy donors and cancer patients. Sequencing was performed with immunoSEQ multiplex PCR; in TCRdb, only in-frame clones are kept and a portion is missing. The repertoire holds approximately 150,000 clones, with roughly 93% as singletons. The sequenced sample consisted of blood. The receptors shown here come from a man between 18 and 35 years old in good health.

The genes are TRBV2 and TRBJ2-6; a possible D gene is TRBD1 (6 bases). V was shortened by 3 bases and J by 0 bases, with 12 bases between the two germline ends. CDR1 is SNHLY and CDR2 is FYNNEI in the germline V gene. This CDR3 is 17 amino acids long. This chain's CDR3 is CASSEGRGSSGANVLTF. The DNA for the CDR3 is TGTGCCAGCAGTGAGGGCAGGGGTAGCTCTGGGGCCAACGTCCTGACTTTC.

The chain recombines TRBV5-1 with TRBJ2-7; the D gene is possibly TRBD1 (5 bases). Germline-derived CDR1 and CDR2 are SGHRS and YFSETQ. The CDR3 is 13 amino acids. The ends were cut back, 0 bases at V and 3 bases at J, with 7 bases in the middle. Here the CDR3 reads CASSLEGVYEQYF. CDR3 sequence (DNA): TGCGCCAGCAGCTTGGAAGGGGTCTACGAGCAGTACTTC.

The CDR3 loop reads CAWSERGGLTQYF. As DNA, the CDR3 is TGTGCCTGGAGTGAGAGGGGGGGGCTTACGCAGTATTTT. V is TRBV30 and J is TRBJ2-3; D possibly corresponds to TRBD2 (7 bases). CDR3 length equals 13 residues. CDR1 and CDR2 from the germline V gene are GTSNPN and SVGIG (reference sequence). V lost 1 base, J lost 8 bases, and 13 bases lay in between.

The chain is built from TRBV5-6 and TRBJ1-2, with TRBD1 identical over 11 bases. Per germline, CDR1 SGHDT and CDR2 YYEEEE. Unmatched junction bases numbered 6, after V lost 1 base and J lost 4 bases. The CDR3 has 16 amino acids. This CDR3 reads CASSLRTGGVSYGYTF. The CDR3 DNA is TGTGCCAGCAGCTTGCGGACAGGGGGCGTGAGCTATGGCTACACCTTC. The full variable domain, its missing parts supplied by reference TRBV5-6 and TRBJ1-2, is DAGVTQSPTHLIKTRGQQVTLRCSPKSGHDTVSWYQQALGQGPQFIFQYYEEEERQRGNFPDRFSGHQFPNYSSELNVNALLLGDSALYLCASSLRTGGVSYGYTFGSGTRLTVV.

CDR3 DNA sequence: TGTGCCAGCAGCGTAGCTGACAGCCACCCGGGTGGCTACACCTTC. Its translation is CASSVADSHPGGYTF. This rearrangement joins TRBV9 to TRBJ1-2; possibly TRBD1 for D (5 bases). Trimming took off 0 bases at V and 7 bases at J, with 16 bases between the two ends. The CDR3 covers 15 residues. Germline V gene sequence: CDR1 SGDLS, CDR2 YYNGEE. The full variable domain, rest sourced from reference TRBV9 and TRBJ1-2, is DSGVTQTPKHLITATGQRVTLRCSPRSGDLSVYWYQQSLDQGLQFLIQYYNGEERAKGNILERFSAQQFPDLHSELNLSSLELGDSALYFCASSVADSHPGGYTFGSGTRLTVV.

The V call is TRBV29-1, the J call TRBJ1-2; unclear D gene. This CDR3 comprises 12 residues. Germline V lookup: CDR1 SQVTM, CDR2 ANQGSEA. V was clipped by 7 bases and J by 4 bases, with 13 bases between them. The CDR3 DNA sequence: TGCAGCGCCCAGGACGGCTCCTATGGCTACACCTTC. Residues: CSAQDGSYGYTF.

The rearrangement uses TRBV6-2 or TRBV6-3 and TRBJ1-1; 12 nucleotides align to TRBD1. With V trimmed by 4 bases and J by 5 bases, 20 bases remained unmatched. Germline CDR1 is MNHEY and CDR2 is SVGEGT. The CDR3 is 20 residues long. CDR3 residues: CASSWRDRGPDFGVETEAFF. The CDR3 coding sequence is TGTGCCAGCAGTTGGCGGGACAGGGGGCCAGACTTCGGTGTGGAGACTGAAGCTTTCTTT.

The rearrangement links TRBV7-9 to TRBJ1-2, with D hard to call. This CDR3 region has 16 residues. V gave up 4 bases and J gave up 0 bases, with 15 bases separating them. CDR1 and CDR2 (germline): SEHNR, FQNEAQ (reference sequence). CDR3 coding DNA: TGTGCCAGCAGCTCAGAAATCGCCAGAGCTAACTATGGCTACACCTTC. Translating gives CASSSEIARANYGYTF.

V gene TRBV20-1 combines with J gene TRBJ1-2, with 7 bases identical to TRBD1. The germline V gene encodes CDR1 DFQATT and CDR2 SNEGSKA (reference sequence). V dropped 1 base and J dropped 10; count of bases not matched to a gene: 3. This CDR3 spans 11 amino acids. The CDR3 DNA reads TGCAGTGCTAGAGGGACAGGCGACTACACCTTC. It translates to CSARGTGDYTF.

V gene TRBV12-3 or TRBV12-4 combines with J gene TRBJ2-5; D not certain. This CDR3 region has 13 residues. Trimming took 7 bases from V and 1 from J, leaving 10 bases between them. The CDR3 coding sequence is TGTGCCAGCACCAAGCTTGGCCAAGAGACCCAGTACTTC. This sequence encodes CASTKLGQETQYF.

The CDR3: CASSFKGNTEAFF. The CDR3 nucleotides read TGTGCCAGCAGCTTCAAGGGGAACACTGAAGCTTTCTTT. The chain carries TRBV7-9 and TRBJ1-1, with unresolved D. Trimming took off 3 bases at V and 1 base at J, with 6 bases between the two ends. The germline V gene encodes CDR1 SEHNR and CDR2 FQNEAQ (reference sequence). CDR3 size: 13 residues.

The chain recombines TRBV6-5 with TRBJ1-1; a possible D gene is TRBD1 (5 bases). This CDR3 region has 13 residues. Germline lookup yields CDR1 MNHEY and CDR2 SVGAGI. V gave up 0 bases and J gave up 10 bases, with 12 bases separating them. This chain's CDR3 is CASSYSRSGAAFF. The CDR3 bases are TGTGCCAGCAGTTACTCGAGGTCCGGGGCAGCTTTCTTT.